One sample yielded the 30 T cell receptor beta chains listed below, sequenced in a study of cytomegalovirus exposure and HLA in healthy donors. The PCR used 60 Vbeta and 13 Jbeta primers. Profiling relied on immunoSEQ multiplex PCR, and the TCRdb table lists in-frame clones only, not all of them. This table holds about 140,000 clones, approximately 80% found once. The sample was PBMCs. The receptors come from a male donor in good health and CMV-seronegative.

The genes are TRBV6-1 and TRBJ2-3; 12 bases match TRBD1. Germline V gene data show CDR1 as MNHNS and CDR2 as SASEGT. V dropped 3 bases and J dropped 5; count of bases not matched to a gene: 3. The CDR3 sequence is 15 residues long. CDR3 nucleotides: TGTGCCAGCAGTGAGGGACAGGGGGCGGAAGATACGCAGTATTTT. As protein: CASSEGQGAEDTQYF.

This clone came up a few times. The V call is TRBV29-1, the J call TRBJ2-7; 8 nucleotides agree with TRBD1. Germline values: CDR1 SQVTM, CDR2 ANQGSEA. The CDR3 has 13 amino acids. The trim removed 1 base at V and 5 bases at J, leaving 4 bases unmatched. This CDR3 is CSVEVNRGNEQYF. As DNA, the CDR3 is TGCAGCGTTGAAGTTAACAGGGGGAACGAGCAGTACTTC.

In this sample, this clone turned up a few times. This chain connects TRBV6-4 to TRBJ2-3; 8 positions agree with TRBD2. This CDR3 spans 16 amino acids. Trimming took 6 bases from V and 3 from J; bases not matched to a gene: 11. The germline CDR1 and CDR2 sequences are MRHNA and SNTAGT. The CDR3 here is CASSSTGTSGTDTQYF. The CDR3 DNA reads TGTGCCAGCAGCTCGACCGGGACTAGTGGTACAGATACGCAGTATTTT.

The rearrangement joins TRBV6-1 to TRBJ2-3, with a tentative D call TRBD1 (6 bases). V lost 3 bases and J 0 bases, leaving 13 bases between the germline ends. Germline V gene lookup returns CDR1 MNHNS and CDR2 SASEGT. CDR3 length: 16 amino acids. The CDR3 loop reads CASSEGHTTSTDTQYF. In nucleotides, the CDR3 is TGTGCCAGCAGTGAGGGACATACCACAAGCACAGATACGCAGTATTTT.

The sample holds a few counts of this clone. Its ends do not fully match the called genes, so a read error is possible. This chain uses TRBV19 with TRBJ2-7, with no clear D. The CDR3 contains 12 residues. From germline, CDR1 is LNHDA and CDR2 SQIVND (reference sequence). CDR3 DNA sequence: TGTGCCAGTAGTACGGGTCTTCTCCCCTCCGACTTC. Translation gives CASSTGLLPSDF.

This clone appeared a few times. CDR3 region: CASSSAGTSGPLTDTQYF. The DNA for the CDR3 is TGTGCCAGCAGCTCCGCCGGGACTAGCGGGCCCCTTACAGATACGCAGTATTTT. V is TRBV5-6 and J is TRBJ2-3; 12 nucleotides agree with TRBD2. Losses at the gene ends were 3 bases for V and 3 bases for J; bases not matched to a gene: 11. The CDR3 totals 18 residues. Germline values: CDR1 SGHDT, CDR2 YYEEEE. Drawing the rest from reference TRBV5-6 and TRBJ2-3, the complete variable domain is DAGVTQSPTHLIKTRGQQVTLRCSPKSGHDTVSWYQQALGQGPQFIFQYYEEEERQRGNFPDRFSGHQFPNYSSELNVNALLLGDSALYLCASSSAGTSGPLTDTQYFGPGTRLTVL.

As concerns this clone: The junction and the germline gene differ at one end; a read error may be behind it. The chain links TRBV5-8 to TRBJ2-7; 9 bases are a match to TRBD1. The CDR3 length is 8 residues. CDR1 SGHTS and CDR2 YDEGEE come from the germline V gene. The chain's CDR3 is CASRTGGF. The CDR3 DNA is TGTGCCAGCAGGACAGGGGGCTTC.

This sequence joins TRBV6-6 and TRBJ1-5; TRBD1 matches 7 bases. V lost 8 bases to trimming and J lost 3 bases; unmatched junction nucleotides: 13. CDR1 and CDR2 (germline): MNHNY, SVGAGI (reference sequence). This CDR3 is 16 amino acids long. CDR3 sequence (DNA): TGTGCCAGCCGCGCGACAGGGAATATAATCAATCAGCCCCAGCATTTT. This translates into CASRATGNIINQPQHF.

There are a few counts of this clone. The J gene is TRBJ2-7, the V gene TRBV4-3; no definite D call. The CDR3 covers 13 residues. CDR1 is LGHNA and CDR2 is YSLEER in the germline V gene. Trimming stripped 4 bases from V and 9 bases from J, with 16 bases between. The CDR3 DNA is TGCGCCAGCAGCCCGAAGATGGATTCGGGGCAGTACTTC. This encodes CASSPKMDSGQYF.

The chain is built from TRBV10-3 and TRBJ1-5; possible D gene TRBD1, 5 bases. The CDR3 covers 14 residues. CDR1 is ENHRY, CDR2 SYGVKD, per germline. V lost 10 bases and J 10 bases, leaving 23 bases between the germline ends. This CDR3 is CATKTEPQSVPQHF. DNA for the CDR3: TGTGCCACCAAGACAGAACCCCAATCAGTTCCCCAGCATTTT.

The chain is built from TRBV29-1 and TRBJ2-7; D possibly corresponds to TRBD2 (6 bases). Germline V lookup: CDR1 SQVTM, CDR2 ANQGSEA. The V end was cut by 2 bases, the J end by 0 bases, with 14 bases between. The CDR3 is 15 amino acids. CDR3 protein: CSVETVSGSSYEQYF. In nucleotides, the CDR3 is TGCAGCGTTGAAACGGTTAGCGGAAGCTCCTACGAGCAGTACTTC.

This clone was seen once. This rearrangement joins TRBV7-2 to TRBJ1-5, with D unclear. This CDR3 spans 15 amino acids. Between the trimmed V and J ends, which lost 4 bases and 0 bases, there was a span of 10 bases. CDR1 SGHTA and CDR2 FQGNSA come from the germline V gene. The CDR3 reads CASSSTGNSNQPQHF. The CDR3 DNA is TGTGCCAGCAGCTCCACGGGGAATAGCAATCAGCCCCAGCATTTT.

The rearrangement links TRBV7-6 to TRBJ2-1; no clear D. CDR3 length: 13 amino acids. CDR1 SGHVS and CDR2 FNYEAQ come from the germline V gene. V lost 5 bases, J lost 10 bases, and 15 bases lay in between. Written as DNA, the CDR3 is TGTGCCAGCAGCGTATTCGAAGAACGGGAGCAGTTCTTC. This sequence encodes CASSVFEEREQFF.

The chain joins TRBV27 to TRBJ2-1; D is perhaps TRBD2 (5 bases). V lost 10 bases to trimming and J lost 0 bases, with 16 bases between them. The germline gives CDR1 MNHEY, CDR2 SMNVEV (reference sequence). This CDR3 has 15 residues. CDR3 loop: CATMGVLSSYNEQFF. In DNA form, the CDR3 reads TGTGCCACCATGGGAGTTCTGAGCTCCTACAATGAGCAGTTCTTC.

The chain is built from TRBV4-1 and TRBJ2-7; no definite D call. V dropped 0 bases and J dropped 3 bases, with 6 bases sitting between them. CDR1 and CDR2 from the germline V gene are MGHRA and YSYEKL. This CDR3 is 13 amino acids long. The CDR3 DNA follows: TGCGCCAGCAGCCAAGAGGCCCGCTACGAGCAGTACTTC. Its translation is CASSQEARYEQYF.

This rearrangement joins TRBV2 to TRBJ1-5; D is perhaps TRBD1 (5 bases). V lost 4 bases and J 6 bases, leaving 13 bases between the germline ends. This CDR3 comprises 14 residues. Germline V gives CDR1 SNHLY, CDR2 FYNNEI. For the CDR3, the DNA is TGTGCCAGCAGTGTGGGGCAGGGAAGTCAGCCCCAGCATTTT. This sequence encodes CASSVGQGSQPQHF. Based on the CDR3 plus reference TRBV2 and TRBJ1-5, the full variable domain is EPEVTQTPSHQVTQMGQEVILRCVPISNHLYFYWYRQILGQKVEFLVSFYNNEISEKSEIFDDQFSVERPDGSNFTLKIRSTKLEDSAMYFCASSVGQGSQPQHFGDGTRLSIL.

Worth noting for this clone: A read error may account for a junction end that differs from germline. J is TRBJ2-2 and V is TRBV7-9; no reliable D call. The CDR3 is 15 residues long. In germline, CDR1 is SEHNR, CDR2 FQNEAQ (reference sequence). The CDR3 reads CSSSDPQENTGELFF. Written as DNA, the CDR3 is TGTTCCAGCAGTGATCCTCAGGAGAACACCGGGGAGCTGTTTTTT.

This chain uses TRBV11-2 with TRBJ2-5; 7 bases align to TRBD1. The tail of the sequence fits TRBJ2-7 better, so the J call may be wrong. This CDR3 is 15 amino acids long. Germline CDR1 reads SGHAT; CDR2 reads FQNNGV. As DNA, the CDR3 is TGTGCCAGCAGCCCCCCGGGACAGCGGAGAGTCGAGCAGTACTTC. Translated: CASSPPGQRRVEQYF.

This clone has only one observation. The V call is TRBV2, the J call TRBJ2-1; TRBD2 agrees at 8 bases. From germline, CDR1 is SNHLY and CDR2 FYNNEI. The V and J ends lost 8 bases and 7 bases, in that order; junction bases with no gene match: 13. The CDR3 sequence is 15 residues long. The CDR3 sequence is CASSIVGGRKNEQFF. The CDR3 coding sequence is TGTGCCAGCTCTATAGTTGGCGGGAGGAAGAATGAGCAGTTCTTC. The whole variable domain, remainder taken from reference TRBV2 and TRBJ2-1, is EPEVTQTPSHQVTQMGQEVILRCVPISNHLYFYWYRQILGQKVEFLVSFYNNEISEKSEIFDDQFSVERPDGSNFTLKIRSTKLEDSAMYFCASSIVGGRKNEQFFGPGTRLTVL.

This rearrangement joins TRBV7-4 to TRBJ2-1; 13 bases map to TRBD2. Germline-derived CDR1 and CDR2 are SGHVT and SQSDAQ. V was clipped by 7 bases and J by 7 bases; unmatched bases: 19. There are 19 residues in the CDR3. CDR3 DNA sequence: TGTGCCAGCACCCTCCTTTCACTAGCGGGAGGGCCGTGGCAGAATGAGCAGTTCTTC. Translation: CASTLLSLAGGPWQNEQFF.

This chain joins TRBV2 and TRBJ2-5, with 12 bases aligning to TRBD2. Germline V gene sequence: CDR1 SNHLY, CDR2 FYNNEI. J gave up 5 bases and V 5 bases, and 3 bases lay outside the gene matches. There are 14 residues in the CDR3. CDR3 sequence reads: CASSSLAGGETQYF. Here the CDR3 DNA reads TGTGCCAGCAGTTCCCTAGCGGGGGGGGAGACCCAGTACTTC.

This sequence joins TRBV14 and TRBJ2-1, with TRBD2 matching over 7 bases. CDR3 size: 18 residues. Per the germline V gene, CDR1 is SGHDN and CDR2 is FVKESK. Trimming removed 3 bases from V and 4 bases from J; junction bases left unmatched: 15. The DNA of the CDR3 is TGTGCCAGCAGCCACCGAAACCAAGGACTAGGCTCTTACAATGAGCAGTTCTTC. Its translation: CASSHRNQGLGSYNEQFF.

This clone occurred once. This sequence joins TRBV28 and TRBJ1-5; 8 nucleotides agree with TRBD1. The J segment lost 10 bases and the V segment lost 5 bases, leaving 10 bases of the junction unmatched. CDR1 is MDHEN and CDR2 is SYDVKM in the germline V gene. This CDR3 has 14 residues. The CDR3 protein is CASSAPGQVLPQHF. The DNA for the CDR3 is TGTGCCAGCAGTGCACCGGGACAGGTTTTACCCCAGCATTTT.

The chain has TRBV4-3 and TRBJ2-2, with D maybe TRBD2 (6 bases). The CDR3 loop spans 16 amino acids. Germline assignment: CDR1 LGHNA and CDR2 YSLEER. V lost 0 bases and J 0 bases, leaving 8 bases between the germline ends. Here the CDR3 DNA reads TGCGCCAGCAGCCAAGACCTAGCGTCGAACACCGGGGAGCTGTTTTTT. Translation gives CASSQDLASNTGELFF.

The V and J genes are TRBV29-1 and TRBJ2-5, with a tentative D call TRBD1 (6 bases). There are 12 residues in the CDR3. V was trimmed by 1 base and J by 7 bases, leaving 10 bases between them. From germline, CDR1 is SQVTM and CDR2 ANQGSEA. The CDR3 reads CSVEGGPGTQYF. CDR3 DNA sequence: TGCAGCGTTGAAGGGGGGCCCGGGACCCAGTACTTC. Combining the CDR3 with reference TRBV29-1 and TRBJ2-5 gives the whole variable domain SAVISQKPSRDICQRGTSLTIQCQVDSQVTMMFWYRQQPGQSLTLIATANQGSEATYESGFVIDKFPISRPNLTFSTLTVSNMSPEDSSIYLCSVEGGPGTQYFGPGTRLLVL.

This clone was seen more than once but under ten times. The rearrangement uses TRBV6-1 and TRBJ2-5, with 7 bases fitting TRBD1. Germline loops: CDR1 MNHNS, CDR2 SASEGT. The CDR3 has 15 residues. V dropped 4 bases and J dropped 0; count of bases not matched to a gene: 5. The CDR3 coding sequence is TGTGCCAGCAGTGTGGACAGGACGTACCAAGAGACCCAGTACTTC. As protein: CASSVDRTYQETQYF.

This chain links TRBV9 with TRBJ2-7; 7 bases agree with TRBD1. CDR1 and CDR2 from the germline V gene are SGDLS and YYNGEE. V was clipped by 3 bases and J by 1 base; unmatched bases: 10. The CDR3 loop spans 16 amino acids. The CDR3 sequence is CASSADYRGASYEQYF. CDR3 sequence (DNA): TGTGCCAGCAGCGCCGACTACAGGGGCGCATCCTACGAGCAGTACTTC.

V and J are TRBV5-8 and TRBJ2-7; 7 bases map to TRBD1. CDR3 length: 14 amino acids. Germline trimming cut 4 bases from V and 7 bases from J; bases unmatched to any gene: 11. Looked up from germline, CDR1 is SGHTS and CDR2 is YDEGEE. The CDR3 nucleotides read TGTGCCAGCAGCCCACAGGGGATCCCGTTAGAGCAGTACTTC. It codes for CASSPQGIPLEQYF.

This chain uses TRBV9 with TRBJ2-7; 8 bases are a match to TRBD2. The V gene end was trimmed by 2 bases and the J gene end by 5 bases; junction bases not matched to a gene: 3. The CDR3 contains 13 residues. Germline V gene data show CDR1 as SGDLS and CDR2 as YYNGEE. The CDR3 sequence is CASSVALADEQYF. The CDR3 nucleotides read TGTGCCAGCAGCGTTGCACTAGCGGACGAGCAGTACTTC.

The genes are TRBV5-1 and TRBJ2-7, with no clear D. Trimming pared 2 bases from V and 4 bases from J, leaving 10 bases between. The V gene's germline CDR1 is SGHRS and CDR2 YFSETQ. CDR3 length: 13 residues. CDR3 sequence reads: CASSFPGSYEQYF. CDR3 in DNA: TGCGCCAGCAGCTTCCCAGGCAGTTACGAGCAGTACTTC.